A single sample gave rise to the 17 T cell receptor beta chains below, sequenced in a study of beta chain features in type 1 diabetes (dated by TCRdb to the late 2010s). Libraries were prepared through the immunoSEQ multiplex PCR assay. The High Capacity cDNA Reverse Transcription Kit was used to reverse transcribe all of the isolated RNA, meaning that expressed TCRB transcripts were what got sequenced. In its TCRdb copy, this immuneACCESS table keeps in-frame sequences only and misses some clones. Where compared with another copy, unresolved V genes explain less than half of these, and the others have no known cause. The sample table records some 370,000 clones; 8% to 10% of these occur just once. About 0.64% of the sample goes to the ten largest clones. No antigen has been assigned to these receptors. What the work shows at the level of the full study, not this receptor alone: Type 1 diabetes patients showed a moderate but significant shortening of TCRB CDR3 length in all four CD4+ subsets.

The specimen was central memory CD4+ T cells from blood. The receptors shown here come from a man aged 25-40 years with type 1 diabetes.

With respect to this clone: At one boundary the junction diverges from the germline segment, which might be a read error. The gene calls are TRBV6-6 and TRBJ2-5, with 8 bases aligning to TRBD1. There are 15 residues in the CDR3. The germline V gene has CDR1 MNHNY and CDR2 SVGAGI (reference sequence). CDR3 protein: CAISPTGAREETQYF. DNA of the CDR3: TGTGCCATCAGTCCGACAGGGGCTCGGGAGGAGACCCAGTACTTC.

The chain uses TRBV10-3 and TRBJ1-2, with 11 positions matching TRBD1. This CDR3 has 16 amino acids. With 4 bases clipped from V and 1 base from J, the junction kept 5 bases outside the gene matches. The germline gives CDR1 ENHRY, CDR2 SYGVKD. CDR3 DNA: TGTGCCATCAGTGGGACAGGGGGCCTTGGTAACTATGGCTACACCTTC. Its translation: CAISGTGGLGNYGYTF.

This clone was picked up many times. The V call is TRBV2, the J call TRBJ1-4; D uncertain. V lost 5 bases to trimming and J lost 0 bases, with 7 bases between them. There are 14 residues in the CDR3. Looked up from germline, CDR1 is SNHLY and CDR2 is FYNNEI. The CDR3 is CASSTDTTNEKLFF. Here the CDR3 DNA reads TGTGCCAGCAGTACAGATACAACTAATGAAAAACTGTTTTTT.

This clone was observed a handful of times. This chain connects TRBV5-1 to TRBJ2-5, with unresolved D. Trimming took off 0 bases at V and 1 base at J, with 7 bases between the two ends. Germline V gives CDR1 SGHRS, CDR2 YFSETQ. The CDR3 is 14 residues long. CDR3 sequence (DNA): TGCGCCAGCAGCTTGGCAGGTATCCAAGAGACCCAGTACTTC. The encoded protein is CASSLAGIQETQYF.

This clone was detected only a few times. The V and J genes are TRBV6-1 and TRBJ2-1; 9 bases align to TRBD1. Trimming at V came to 4 bases and at J to 6 bases, leaving 4 bases not matched to a gene. Germline CDR1 reads MNHNS; CDR2 reads SASEGT. The CDR3 is 14 amino acids. The CDR3 sequence: CASSGPGQGNEQFF. Here the CDR3 DNA reads TGTGCCAGCAGTGGACCGGGACAGGGCAATGAGCAGTTCTTC.

J is TRBJ1-5 and V is TRBV6-1, with 7 bases lining up with TRBD1. Germline CDR1 MNHNS, CDR2 SASEGT. There are 15 residues in the CDR3. The V segment lost 7 bases and the J segment 4 bases; nucleotides outside the gene matches: 10. The CDR3 bases are TGTGCCAGCAATGGAATGACAGGGCGAAATCAGCCCCAGCATTTT. Translated, it gives CASNGMTGRNQPQHF.

Here the CDR3 reads CASSYHRQNSGDGTQYF. The CDR3 DNA reads TGTGCCAGCAGCTATCATAGACAGAACTCGGGGGACGGTACGCAGTATTTT. The rearrangement uses TRBV7-9 and TRBJ2-3, with D possibly TRBD2 on 6 matching bases. Trimming cost V 4 bases and J 8 bases, with 25 bases left between them. CDR1 and CDR2 (germline): SEHNR, FQNEAQ (reference sequence). CDR3 length equals 17 residues.

Regarding this clone: The junction departs from germline at one end; a sequencing error may be responsible. This chain uses TRBV7-7 with TRBJ2-7, with TRBD2 identical over 9 bases. Germline V gives CDR1 SSHAT, CDR2 FNYEAQ (reference sequence). The CDR3 length is 14 residues. Written as DNA, the CDR3 is TGTGCCAGCAGCTTGGGACTAGCCTCCTCCGAGCAGTACTTC. Translation gives CASSLGLASSEQYF. Drawing the rest from reference TRBV7-7 and TRBJ2-7, the complete variable domain is GAGVSQSPRYKVTKRGQDVTLRCDPISSHATLYWYQQALGQGPEFLTYFNYEAQPDKSGLPSDRFSAERPEGSISTLTIQRTEQRDSAMYRCASSLGLASSEQYFGPGTRLTVT.

The chain couples TRBV29-1 to TRBJ1-5; the D is unclear. Per germline, CDR1 SQVTM and CDR2 ANQGSEA. Trimming took off 4 bases at V and 3 bases at J, with 13 bases between the two ends. This CDR3 spans 14 amino acids. CDR3 sequence (DNA): TGCAGCGTTGCTGTCGGCCAGAACAATCAGCCCCAGCATTTT. It encodes CSVAVGQNNQPQHF.

V gene TRBV2 combines with J gene TRBJ2-3; no clear D. Germline assignment: CDR1 SNHLY and CDR2 FYNNEI. Between the trimmed V and J ends, which lost 3 bases and 5 bases, there was a span of 15 bases. The CDR3 runs to 15 residues. In nucleotides, the CDR3 is TGTGCCAGCAGTGAGGACGGGCCGGTAAAAGATACGCAGTATTTT. Protein sequence: CASSEDGPVKDTQYF.

This clone was recorded a few times. The chain has TRBV5-1 and TRBJ1-1, with 10 bases matching TRBD1. The V gene's germline CDR1 is SGHRS and CDR2 YFSETQ. There are 14 residues in the CDR3. Trimming removed 4 bases from V and 1 base from J; junction bases left unmatched: 1. The CDR3 loop reads CASSRDRGNTEAFF. The CDR3 DNA reads as TGCGCCAGCAGCCGGGACAGGGGGAACACTGAAGCTTTCTTT.

This chain uses TRBV11-1 with TRBJ2-3, with no clear D. Germline loops: CDR1 SGHAT, CDR2 FQDESV (reference sequence). The CDR3 spans 12 residues. V was cut by 7 bases and J by 4 bases, with 9 bases left in between. Here the CDR3 DNA reads TGTGCCAGCACCTCCCTGGCAGATACGCAGTATTTT. Amino acids: CASTSLADTQYF.

In DNA, the CDR3 is TGTGCCAGCAGCCAAAACAGGGGGCCCCACGAGCAGTACTTC. Protein sequence: CASSQNRGPHEQYF. This chain joins TRBV7-3 and TRBJ2-7; 9 nucleotides align to TRBD1. With V trimmed by 5 bases and J by 5 bases, 7 bases remained unmatched. There are 14 residues in the CDR3. Germline V gene data show CDR1 as SGHTA and CDR2 as FQGTGA.

The chain recombines TRBV2 with TRBJ2-3; 9 bases fit TRBD1. V lost 7 bases to trimming and J lost 5 bases; unmatched junction nucleotides: 4. The germline gives CDR1 SNHLY, CDR2 FYNNEI. The CDR3 is 13 residues long. CDR3 region: CASTGDREDTQYF. The DNA of the CDR3 is TGTGCCAGCACTGGGGACAGGGAAGATACGCAGTATTTT.

The chain couples TRBV6-5 to TRBJ2-7; 7 nucleotides line up with TRBD1. V dropped 6 bases and J dropped 5; count of bases not matched to a gene: 7. The germline V gene encodes CDR1 MNHEY and CDR2 SVGAGI. The CDR3 is 13 amino acids. As DNA, the CDR3 is TGTGCCAGCAGCCTACAGGGGAGCCACGAGCAGTACTTC. The encoded protein is CASSLQGSHEQYF.

The V gene is TRBV5-1, the J gene TRBJ2-3; D is unclear. This CDR3 has 17 residues. The V and J ends lost 4 bases and 2 bases respectively, with 20 bases between them. From germline, CDR1 is SGHRS and CDR2 YFSETQ. CDR3 in amino acids: CASSRWASGTVTDTQYF. The CDR3 bases are TGCGCCAGCAGCCGGTGGGCCTCCGGAACAGTCACAGATACGCAGTATTTT.

This clone was picked up a small number of times. CDR3 residues: CASSVTLGTEAFF. CDR3 DNA sequence: TGTGCCAGCAGCGTGACTTTGGGCACTGAAGCTTTCTTT. The chain has TRBV14 and TRBJ1-1, with D unclear. V was clipped by 5 bases and J by 4 bases, with 11 bases between them. Germline CDR1 and CDR2: SGHDN and FVKESK. This CDR3 has 13 amino acids.